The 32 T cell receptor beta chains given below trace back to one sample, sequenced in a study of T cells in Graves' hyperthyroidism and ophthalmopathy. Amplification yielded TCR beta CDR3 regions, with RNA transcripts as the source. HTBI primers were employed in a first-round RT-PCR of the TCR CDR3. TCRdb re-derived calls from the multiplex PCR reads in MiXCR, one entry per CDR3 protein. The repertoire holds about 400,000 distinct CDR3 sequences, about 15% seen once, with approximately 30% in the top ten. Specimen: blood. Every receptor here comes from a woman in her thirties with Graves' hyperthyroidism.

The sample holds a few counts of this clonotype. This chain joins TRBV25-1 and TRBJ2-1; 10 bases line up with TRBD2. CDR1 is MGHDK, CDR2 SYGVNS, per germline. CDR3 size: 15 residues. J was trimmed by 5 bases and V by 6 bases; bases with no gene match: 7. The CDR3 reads CASSRAGGPNNEQFF. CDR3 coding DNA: TGTGCCAGCAGCAGAGCGGGAGGGCCGAACAATGAGCAGTTCTTC.

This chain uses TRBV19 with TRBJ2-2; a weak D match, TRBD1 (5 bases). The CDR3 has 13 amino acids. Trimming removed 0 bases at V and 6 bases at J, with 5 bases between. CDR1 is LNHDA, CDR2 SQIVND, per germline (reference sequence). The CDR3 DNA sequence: TGTGCCAGTAGTATAGAAGGGGCCGGGGAGCTGTTTTTT. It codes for CASSIEGAGELFF.

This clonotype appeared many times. CDR3: CASSDGTANEKLFF. The CDR3 nucleotides are TGTGCCAGCAGTGACGGAACGGCTAATGAAAAACTGTTTTTT. This chain connects TRBV2 to TRBJ1-4; D is unresolved. The V and J ends lost 3 bases and 3 bases respectively, with 8 bases between them. Germline assignment: CDR1 SNHLY and CDR2 FYNNEI. The CDR3 has 14 residues.

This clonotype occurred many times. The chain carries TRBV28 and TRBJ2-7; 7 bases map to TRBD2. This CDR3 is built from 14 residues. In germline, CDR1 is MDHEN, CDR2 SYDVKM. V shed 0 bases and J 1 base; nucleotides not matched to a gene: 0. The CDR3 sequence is CASSLWGGSYEQYF. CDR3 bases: TGTGCCAGCAGTTTATGGGGGGGGTCCTACGAGCAGTACTTC.

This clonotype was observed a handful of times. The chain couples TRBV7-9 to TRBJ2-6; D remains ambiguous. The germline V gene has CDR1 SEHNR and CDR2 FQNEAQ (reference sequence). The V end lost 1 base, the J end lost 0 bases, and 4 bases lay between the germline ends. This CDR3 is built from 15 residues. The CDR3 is CASSLGDSGANVLTF. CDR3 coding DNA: TGTGCCAGCAGCTTAGGGGACTCTGGGGCCAACGTCCTGACTTTC.

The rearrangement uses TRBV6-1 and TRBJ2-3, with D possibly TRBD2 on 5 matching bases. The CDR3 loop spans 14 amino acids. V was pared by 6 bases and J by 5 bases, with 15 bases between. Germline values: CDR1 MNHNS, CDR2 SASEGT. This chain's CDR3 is CASRHPPRGDTQYF. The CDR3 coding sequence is TGTGCCAGCAGACACCCCCCCCGGGGAGATACGCAGTATTTT.

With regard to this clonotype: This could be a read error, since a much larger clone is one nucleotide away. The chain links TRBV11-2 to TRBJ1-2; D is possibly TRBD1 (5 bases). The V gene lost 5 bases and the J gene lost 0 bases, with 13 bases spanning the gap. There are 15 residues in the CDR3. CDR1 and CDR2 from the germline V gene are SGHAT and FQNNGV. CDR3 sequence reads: CASSRTMGANYGYTF. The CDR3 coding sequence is TGTGCCAGCAGCCGGACAATGGGCGCTAACTATGGCTACACCTTC.

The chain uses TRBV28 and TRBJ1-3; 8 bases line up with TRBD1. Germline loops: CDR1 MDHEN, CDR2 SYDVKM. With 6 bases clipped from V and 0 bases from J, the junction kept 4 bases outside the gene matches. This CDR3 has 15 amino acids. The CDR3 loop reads CASRHRGDSGNTIYF. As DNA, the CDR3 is TGTGCCAGCAGGCACAGGGGGGACTCTGGAAACACCATATATTTT.

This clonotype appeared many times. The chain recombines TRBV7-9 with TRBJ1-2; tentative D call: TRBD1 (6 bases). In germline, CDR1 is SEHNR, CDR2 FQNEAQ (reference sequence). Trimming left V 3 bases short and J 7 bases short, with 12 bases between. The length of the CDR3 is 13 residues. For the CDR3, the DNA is TGTGCCAGCAGCTTGAAACAGGGCTCTGGCTACACCTTC. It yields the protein CASSLKQGSGYTF.

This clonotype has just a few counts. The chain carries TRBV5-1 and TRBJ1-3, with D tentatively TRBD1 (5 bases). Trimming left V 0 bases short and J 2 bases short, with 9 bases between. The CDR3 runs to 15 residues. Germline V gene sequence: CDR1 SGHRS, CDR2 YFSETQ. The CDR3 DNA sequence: TGCGCCAGCAGCTTGGCCCAACAGGCTGGAAACACCATATATTTT. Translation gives CASSLAQQAGNTIYF.

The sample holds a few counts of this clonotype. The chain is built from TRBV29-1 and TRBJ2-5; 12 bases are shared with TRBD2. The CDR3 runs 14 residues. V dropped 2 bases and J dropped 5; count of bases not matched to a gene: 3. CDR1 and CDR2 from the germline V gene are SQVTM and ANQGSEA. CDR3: CSVESGLAGETQYF. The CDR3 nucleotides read TGCAGCGTTGAATCCGGACTAGCGGGGGAGACCCAGTACTTC. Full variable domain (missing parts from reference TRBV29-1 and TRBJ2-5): SAVISQKPSRDICQRGTSLTIQCQVDSQVTMMFWYRQQPGQSLTLIATANQGSEATYESGFVIDKFPISRPNLTFSTLTVSNMSPEDSSIYLCSVESGLAGETQYFGPGTRLLVL.

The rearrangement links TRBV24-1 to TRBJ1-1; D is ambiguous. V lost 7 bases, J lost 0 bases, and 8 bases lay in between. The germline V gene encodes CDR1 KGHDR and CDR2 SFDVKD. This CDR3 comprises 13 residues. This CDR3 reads CATRDGLNTEAFF. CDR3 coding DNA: TGTGCCACCAGGGACGGTTTGAACACTGAAGCTTTCTTT.

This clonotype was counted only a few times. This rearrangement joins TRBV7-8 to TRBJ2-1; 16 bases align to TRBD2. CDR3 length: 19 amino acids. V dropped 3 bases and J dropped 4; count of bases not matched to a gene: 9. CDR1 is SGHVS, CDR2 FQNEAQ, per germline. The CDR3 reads CASSFPGTSGRAGYNEQFF. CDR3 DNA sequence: TGTGCCAGCAGCTTCCCAGGGACTAGCGGGAGGGCCGGGTACAATGAGCAGTTCTTC.

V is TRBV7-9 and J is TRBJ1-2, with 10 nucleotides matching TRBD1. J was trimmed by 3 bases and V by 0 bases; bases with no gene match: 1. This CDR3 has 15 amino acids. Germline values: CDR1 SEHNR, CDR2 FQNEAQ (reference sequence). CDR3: CASSLAGQGYYGYTF. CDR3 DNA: TGTGCCAGCAGCTTAGCGGGACAGGGGTACTATGGCTACACCTTC. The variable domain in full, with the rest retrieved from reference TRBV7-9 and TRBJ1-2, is DTGVSQNPRHKITKRGQNVTFRCDPISEHNRLYWYRQTLGQGPEFLTYFQNEAQLEKSRLLSDRFSAERPKGSFSTLEIQRTEQGDSAMYLCASSLAGQGYYGYTFGSGTRLTVV.

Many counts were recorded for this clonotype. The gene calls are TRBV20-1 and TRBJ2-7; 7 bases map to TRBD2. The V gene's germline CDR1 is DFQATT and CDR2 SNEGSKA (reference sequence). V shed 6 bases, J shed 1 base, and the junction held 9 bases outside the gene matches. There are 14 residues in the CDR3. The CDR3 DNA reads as TGCAGTGCCAGAAGGGAGGGAGGGTCCTACGAGCAGTACTTC. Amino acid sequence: CSARREGGSYEQYF.

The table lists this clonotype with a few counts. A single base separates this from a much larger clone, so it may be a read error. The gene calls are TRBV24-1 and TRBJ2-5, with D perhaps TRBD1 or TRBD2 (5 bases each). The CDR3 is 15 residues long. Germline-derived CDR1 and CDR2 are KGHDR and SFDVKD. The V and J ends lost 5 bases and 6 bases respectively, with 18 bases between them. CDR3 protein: CATSGSTGGPQTQYF. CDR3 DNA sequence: TGTGCCACCAGTGGTTCAACAGGAGGTCCTCAGACCCAGTACTTC.

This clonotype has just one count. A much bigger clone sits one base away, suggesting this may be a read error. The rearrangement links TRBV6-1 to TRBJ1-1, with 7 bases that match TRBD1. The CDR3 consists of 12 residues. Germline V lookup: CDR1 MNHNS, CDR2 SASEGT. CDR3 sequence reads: CAIRDRATETFF. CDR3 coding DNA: TGTGCCATCCGAGACAGGGCGACTGAAACTTTCTTT.

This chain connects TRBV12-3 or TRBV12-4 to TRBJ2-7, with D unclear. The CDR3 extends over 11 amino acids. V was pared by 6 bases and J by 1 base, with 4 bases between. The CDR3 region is CASRVSYEQYF. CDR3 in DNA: TGTGCCAGCAGGGTATCCTACGAGCAGTACTTC.

As DNA, the CDR3 is TGTGCCAGCAGCCATGCCCTTGGACGGACTAGCGGGAGTGGTGGTGCGCAGTATTTT. Protein: CASSHALGRTSGSGGAQYF. This chain connects TRBV3-1 to TRBJ2-3, with TRBD2 matching over 13 bases. Per germline, CDR1 LGHDT and CDR2 YNNKEL (reference sequence). This CDR3 comprises 19 residues. The ends lost 3 bases at V and 10 bases at J; junction bases unmatched: 19.

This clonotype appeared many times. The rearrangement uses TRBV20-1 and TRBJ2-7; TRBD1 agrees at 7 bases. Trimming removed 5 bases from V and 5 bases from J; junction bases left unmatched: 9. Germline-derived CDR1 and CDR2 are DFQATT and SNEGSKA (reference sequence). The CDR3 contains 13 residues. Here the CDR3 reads CSAPDRVRNEQYF. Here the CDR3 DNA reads TGCAGTGCTCCAGACAGGGTGAGGAACGAGCAGTACTTC.

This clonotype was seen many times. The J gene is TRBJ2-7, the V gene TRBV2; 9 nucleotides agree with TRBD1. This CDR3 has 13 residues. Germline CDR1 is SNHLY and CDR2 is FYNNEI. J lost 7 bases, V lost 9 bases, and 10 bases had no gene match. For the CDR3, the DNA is TGTGCCAGAGGGGGGACAGGGCCTGGGGAGCAGTACTTC. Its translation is CARGGTGPGEQYF.

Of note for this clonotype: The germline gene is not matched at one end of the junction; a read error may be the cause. The CDR3 is CSAIETTSGSYEQCF. The CDR3 DNA reads as TGCAGTGCTATTGAGACAACTAGCGGGAGCTACGAGCAGTGCTTC. V usage is TRBV20-1 and J usage is TRBJ2-7; 11 bases agree with TRBD2. The CDR3 runs to 15 residues. Germline V gene data show CDR1 as DFQATT and CDR2 as SNEGSKA (reference sequence).

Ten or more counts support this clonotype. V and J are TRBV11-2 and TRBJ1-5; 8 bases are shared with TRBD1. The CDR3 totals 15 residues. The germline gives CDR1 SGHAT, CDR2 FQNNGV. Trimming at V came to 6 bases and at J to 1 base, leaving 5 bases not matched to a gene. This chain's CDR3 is CASRPQGASNQPQHF. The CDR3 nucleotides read TGTGCCAGCAGACCGCAGGGGGCGAGCAATCAGCCCCAGCATTTT.

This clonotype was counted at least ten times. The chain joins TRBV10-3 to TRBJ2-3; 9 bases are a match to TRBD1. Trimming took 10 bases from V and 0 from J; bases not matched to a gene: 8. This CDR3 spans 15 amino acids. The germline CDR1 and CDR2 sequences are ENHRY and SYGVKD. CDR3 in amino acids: CATKNRGPSTDTQYF. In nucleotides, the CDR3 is TGTGCCACAAAAAACAGGGGGCCAAGCACAGATACGCAGTATTTT.

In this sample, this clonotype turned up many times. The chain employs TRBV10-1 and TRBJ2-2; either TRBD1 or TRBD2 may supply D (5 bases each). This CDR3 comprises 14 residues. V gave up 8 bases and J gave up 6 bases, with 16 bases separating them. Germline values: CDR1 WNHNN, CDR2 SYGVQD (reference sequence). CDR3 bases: TGCGCCAGCGCAGCAGGGAGTTTGGCCGGGGAGCTGTTTTTT. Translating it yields CASAAGSLAGELFF.

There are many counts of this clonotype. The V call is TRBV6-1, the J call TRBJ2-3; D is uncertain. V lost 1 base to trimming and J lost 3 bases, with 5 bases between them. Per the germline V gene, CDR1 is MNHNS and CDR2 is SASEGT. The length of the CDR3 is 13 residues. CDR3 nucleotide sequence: TGTGCCAGCAGTGAAGTGGGAACAGATACGCAGTATTTT. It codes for CASSEVGTDTQYF.

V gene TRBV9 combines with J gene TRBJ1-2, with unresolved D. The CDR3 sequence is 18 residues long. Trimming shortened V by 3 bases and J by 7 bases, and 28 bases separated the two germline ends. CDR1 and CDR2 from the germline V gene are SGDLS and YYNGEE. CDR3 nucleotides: TGTGCCAGCAGCGCTCTCAACCCGGGGAGGATAGCATGGTCTGGCTACACCTTC. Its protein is CASSALNPGRIAWSGYTF.

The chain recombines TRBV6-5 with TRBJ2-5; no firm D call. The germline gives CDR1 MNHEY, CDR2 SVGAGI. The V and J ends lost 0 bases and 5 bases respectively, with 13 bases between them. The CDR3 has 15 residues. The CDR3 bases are TGTGCCAGCAGTTACTCAGGACCTAGTAGGGAGACCCAGTACTTC. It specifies CASSYSGPSRETQYF.

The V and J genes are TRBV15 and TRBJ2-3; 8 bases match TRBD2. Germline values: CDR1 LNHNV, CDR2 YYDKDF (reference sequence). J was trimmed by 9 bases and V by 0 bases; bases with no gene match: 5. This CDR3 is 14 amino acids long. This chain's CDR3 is CATSREMTGGTQYF. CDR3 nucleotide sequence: TGTGCCACCAGCAGAGAGATGACGGGAGGGACGCAGTATTTT.

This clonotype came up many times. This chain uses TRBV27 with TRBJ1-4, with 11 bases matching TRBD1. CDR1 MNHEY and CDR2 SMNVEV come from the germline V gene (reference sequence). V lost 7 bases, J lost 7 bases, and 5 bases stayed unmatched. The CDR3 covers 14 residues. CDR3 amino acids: CASTWDRGAEKLFF. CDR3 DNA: TGTGCCAGCACCTGGGACAGGGGGGCTGAAAAACTGTTTTTT.

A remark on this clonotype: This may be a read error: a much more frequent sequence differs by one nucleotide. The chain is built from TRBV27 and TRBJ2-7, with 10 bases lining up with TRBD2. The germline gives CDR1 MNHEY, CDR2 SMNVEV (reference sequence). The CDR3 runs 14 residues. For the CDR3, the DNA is TGTGCCAGCAGCCCTAGCGGGAGTTTCTACGGGCAGTACTTC. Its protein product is CASSPSGSFYGQYF.

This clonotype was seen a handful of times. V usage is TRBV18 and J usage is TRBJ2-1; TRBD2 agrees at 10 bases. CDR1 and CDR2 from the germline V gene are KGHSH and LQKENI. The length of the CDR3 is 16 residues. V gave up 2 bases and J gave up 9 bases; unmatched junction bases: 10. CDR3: CASSPRSTSGIREQFF. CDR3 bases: TGTGCCAGCTCACCAAGAAGCACTAGCGGGATTCGTGAGCAGTTCTTC. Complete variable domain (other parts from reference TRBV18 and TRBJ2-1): NAGVMQNPRHLVRRRGQEARLRCSPMKGHSHVYWYRQLPEEGLKFMVYLQKENIIDESGMPKERFSAEFPKEGPSILRIQQVVRGDSAAYFCASSPRSTSGIREQFFGPGTRLTVL.